Below, 17 T cell receptor beta chains from the same sample are listed, as sequenced in a study of PD-1 blockade in mismatch repair-deficient tumors. Here immunoSEQ multiplex PCR was the method, and the copy in TCRdb shows in-frame clones only, minus some. This sample carries about 15,000 clones, roughly 80% of them seen once, and the ten largest clones take under 20%. Sequences were derived from PBMCs, sampled before pembrolizumab treatment. These receptors were taken from an adult with mismatch repair-deficient cancer.

This chain joins TRBV5-5 and TRBJ1-1, with unresolved D. This CDR3 has 15 amino acids. V dropped 0 bases and J dropped 11 bases, with 20 bases sitting between them. Germline values: CDR1 SGHKS, CDR2 YYEKEE (reference sequence). The CDR3 region is CASSLVGSGTYGAFF. The CDR3 nucleotides are TGTGCCAGCAGCTTGGTAGGCAGCGGCACATACGGGGCTTTCTTT.

The chain links TRBV30 to TRBJ2-1; D is unresolved. CDR3 length: 13 amino acids. Germline-derived CDR1 and CDR2 are GTSNPN and SVGIG (reference sequence). V lost 5 bases to trimming and J lost 3 bases, with 11 bases between them. The DNA of the CDR3 is TGTGCCTGGGCCCGGTCCCACTACAATGAGCAGTTCTTC. Amino acid sequence: CAWARSHYNEQFF.

V usage is TRBV6-1 and J usage is TRBJ1-5; the D is unclear. Germline V gene data show CDR1 as MNHNS and CDR2 as SASEGT. The V gene lost 2 bases and the J gene lost 3 bases, with 14 bases spanning the gap. The CDR3 length is 16 residues. This CDR3 reads CASSELPPSSNQPQHF. The CDR3 region has the DNA TGTGCCAGCAGTGAATTGCCACCTAGCTCCAATCAGCCCCAGCATTTT.

The chain employs TRBV4-2 and TRBJ1-1; no clear D gene. The germline V gene has CDR1 LGHNA and CDR2 YNFKEQ. The CDR3 has 16 residues. V lost 5 bases and J 1 base, leaving 17 bases between the germline ends. The CDR3 nucleotides read TGTGCCAGCAGCTTGGAAGGGCGGGGATCGAACACTGAAGCTTTCTTT. Amino acids: CASSLEGRGSNTEAFF.

This clone was seen once. V gene TRBV7-9 combines with J gene TRBJ1-1; tentatively, D is TRBD1 (5 bases). The CDR3 is 16 residues long. Germline V gives CDR1 SEHNR, CDR2 FQNEAQ (reference sequence). With 1 base removed from V and 1 base from J, the gap between germline ends came to 13 bases. The CDR3 spells CASSLVGRAGNTEAFF. The CDR3, as DNA: TGTGCCAGCAGCTTAGTAGGCAGGGCAGGGAACACTGAAGCTTTCTTT.

J is TRBJ1-4 and V is TRBV5-6; TRBD1 matches 10 bases. Trimming at V came to 5 bases and at J to 6 bases, leaving 10 bases not matched to a gene. This CDR3 region has 16 residues. CDR1 and CDR2 from the germline V gene are SGHDT and YYEEEE. As DNA, the CDR3 is TGTGCCAGCAGTTCACTCCTCGGGACAGGGGATGAAAAACTGTTTTTT. Amino acid sequence: CASSSLLGTGDEKLFF.

This chain joins TRBV4-1 and TRBJ1-4, with 10 bases aligning to TRBD1. With 0 bases clipped from V and 8 bases from J, the junction kept 6 bases outside the gene matches. The CDR3 is made up of 16 amino acids. CDR1 and CDR2 (germline): MGHRA, YSYEKL. The CDR3 sequence: CASSQDQGTGAEKLFF. The CDR3, as DNA: TGCGCCAGCAGCCAAGATCAGGGGACAGGGGCCGAAAAACTGTTTTTT.

DNA of the CDR3: TGTGCCTGGACTCGTCTAGCGGGAGATACCGGGGAGCTGTTTTTT. Amino acid sequence: CAWTRLAGDTGELFF. This chain joins TRBV30 and TRBJ2-2; TRBD2 agrees at 10 bases. This CDR3 region has 15 residues. The germline gives CDR1 GTSNPN, CDR2 SVGIG (reference sequence). V was pared by 4 bases and J by 5 bases, with 7 bases of the junction left unmatched.

In this sample, this clone turned up a few times. The chain recombines TRBV5-1 with TRBJ2-1, with TRBD1 identical over 8 bases. CDR1 is SGHRS, CDR2 YFSETQ, per germline. This CDR3 is built from 18 residues. The ends lost 4 bases at V and 9 bases at J; junction bases unmatched: 21. CDR3: CASSPAAYGQGTRSEQFF. Here the CDR3 DNA reads TGCGCCAGCAGCCCAGCGGCTTACGGACAGGGAACCCGGAGTGAGCAGTTCTTC.

The chain has TRBV19 and TRBJ2-2, with unresolved D. The CDR3 spans 12 residues. Germline lookup yields CDR1 LNHDA and CDR2 SQIVND (reference sequence). Trimming left V 0 bases short and J 7 bases short, with 3 bases between. This CDR3 reads CASSIDNGELFF. The CDR3 nucleotides read TGTGCCAGTAGTATAGATAACGGGGAGCTGTTTTTT.

The CDR3 sequence: CASSYTANDPTDTQYF. The CDR3 nucleotides are TGTGCCAGCAGCTACACAGCTAATGATCCCACAGATACGCAGTATTTT. J is TRBJ2-3 and V is TRBV6-4; D ambiguous. CDR3 size: 16 residues. V dropped 6 bases and J dropped 2 bases, with 18 bases sitting between them. Germline V gene data show CDR1 as MRHNA and CDR2 as SNTAGT.

V usage is TRBV6-6 and J usage is TRBJ2-7; a possible D gene is TRBD1 (5 bases). Trimming stripped 2 bases from V and 3 bases from J, with 8 bases between. The CDR3 has 13 residues. Per the germline V gene, CDR1 is MNHNY and CDR2 is SVGAGI (reference sequence). As DNA, the CDR3 is TGTGCCAGCAGTTACCAGGGCTACTACGAGCAGTACTTC. Translated: CASSYQGYYEQYF.

V is TRBV12-5 and J is TRBJ2-2, with TRBD2 identical over 8 bases. This CDR3 has 14 amino acids. The trim removed 4 bases at V and 7 bases at J, leaving 5 bases unmatched. The germline gives CDR1 LGHNT, CDR2 FRNRAP. As DNA, the CDR3 is TGTGCTAGTGGTTACCGGGAGGGTGACGGGGAGCTGTTTTTT. Translation gives CASGYREGDGELFF.

V and J are TRBV19 and TRBJ2-5; 12 bases match TRBD2. V dropped 3 bases and J dropped 5; count of bases not matched to a gene: 4. Germline CDR1 LNHDA, CDR2 SQIVND (reference sequence). This CDR3 has 15 amino acids. DNA for the CDR3: TGTGCCAGTAGTATTTTGCTAGCGGGAGGGGAGACCCAGTACTTC. Translation gives CASSILLAGGETQYF.

V gene TRBV5-1 combines with J gene TRBJ2-1, with D perhaps TRBD2 (6 bases). V was cut by 0 bases and J by 4 bases, with 17 bases left in between. This CDR3 has 17 amino acids. Germline V gene sequence: CDR1 SGHRS, CDR2 YFSETQ. CDR3 coding DNA: TGCGCCAGCAGCTTGGCCTTCGCGGGGACGCGGTACAATGAGCAGTTCTTC. Translating gives CASSLAFAGTRYNEQFF.

The chain employs TRBV5-6 and TRBJ2-5; TRBD1 aligns across 10 bases. J lost 5 bases, V lost 1 base, and 5 bases had no gene match. There are 15 residues in the CDR3. From germline, CDR1 is SGHDT and CDR2 YYEEEE. The DNA for the CDR3 is TGTGCCAGCAGCTTGCCCGGGACAGGGGTGGAGACCCAGTACTTC. Its protein is CASSLPGTGVETQYF.

This clone has only one observation. The gene calls are TRBV19 and TRBJ1-3; no definite D call. Trimming took off 6 bases at V and 4 bases at J, with 10 bases between the two ends. CDR1 is LNHDA, CDR2 SQIVND, per germline (reference sequence). The CDR3 is 13 amino acids. DNA for the CDR3: TGTGCCAGTAGGAACACGGAGGGAAACACCATATATTTT. This sequence encodes CASRNTEGNTIYF. Combining the CDR3 with reference TRBV19 and TRBJ1-3 gives the whole variable domain DGGITQSPKYLFRKEGQNVTLSCEQNLNHDAMYWYRQDPGQGLRLIYYSQIVNDFQKGDIAEGYSVSREKKESFPLTVTSAQKNPTAFYLCASRNTEGNTIYFGEGSWLTVV.